Only one count was recorded for the clone carrying this T cell receptor beta chain. The data were taken from a study of T cell clonotyping in hematopoietic cell transplantation. The CDR3 has 12 amino acids. Deletions cut 2 bases from V and 9 bases from J, with 11 bases between. The germline V gene has CDR1 GTSNPN and CDR2 SVGIG (reference sequence). Using immunoSEQ multiplex PCR, the repertoire was profiled, and TCRdb retains in-frame clones only, with some absent. The top ten clones hold over 9.5% of a sample with about 12,000 clones, approximately 51% of them seen once. The sample was peripheral blood mononuclear cells. The source of this sequence is a man aged 50 or older in good health. Some clones in this sample may be carry-over from other donors' samples. The rearrangement joins TRBV30 to TRBJ2-1; no definite D call. Written as DNA, the CDR3 is TGTGCCTGGAGTACTGGTTATACTGAGCAGTTCTTC. Translated, it gives CAWSTGYTEQFF.